The rows below give T cell receptor beta chains drawn from one sample of a study of cytomegalovirus exposure and HLA in healthy donors. TCRdb's table, derived via immunoSEQ multiplex PCR, lists solely in-frame clones and lacks some. The sample includes about 140,000 clones. What was sequenced was PBMCs. Every receptor here comes from a male donor in good health and CMV-seronegative. Each CDR3 is given with its conserved first and last residue.

v_gene	j_gene	CDR3aa
TRBV28	TRBJ1-2	CASSLEGKGNYGYTF
TRBV6-5	TRBJ1-2	CATSPPGPRAGYTF
TRBV6-6	TRBJ2-7	CASRYGTGTREQYF
TRBV6-1	TRBJ1-4	CASSEGGLGEKLFF
TRBV28	TRBJ2-3	CASSWNDLPGQGTDTQYF
TRBV7-3	TRBJ1-2	CASSFGTGGNYGYTF
TRBV9	TRBJ2-3	CASSAGTNTQYF
TRBV18	TRBJ1-1	CASSLTGGSEAFF
TRBV6-5	TRBJ1-2	CASTPNGGGGYTF
TRBV19	TRBJ1-2	CASSIWTGMVGGYTF